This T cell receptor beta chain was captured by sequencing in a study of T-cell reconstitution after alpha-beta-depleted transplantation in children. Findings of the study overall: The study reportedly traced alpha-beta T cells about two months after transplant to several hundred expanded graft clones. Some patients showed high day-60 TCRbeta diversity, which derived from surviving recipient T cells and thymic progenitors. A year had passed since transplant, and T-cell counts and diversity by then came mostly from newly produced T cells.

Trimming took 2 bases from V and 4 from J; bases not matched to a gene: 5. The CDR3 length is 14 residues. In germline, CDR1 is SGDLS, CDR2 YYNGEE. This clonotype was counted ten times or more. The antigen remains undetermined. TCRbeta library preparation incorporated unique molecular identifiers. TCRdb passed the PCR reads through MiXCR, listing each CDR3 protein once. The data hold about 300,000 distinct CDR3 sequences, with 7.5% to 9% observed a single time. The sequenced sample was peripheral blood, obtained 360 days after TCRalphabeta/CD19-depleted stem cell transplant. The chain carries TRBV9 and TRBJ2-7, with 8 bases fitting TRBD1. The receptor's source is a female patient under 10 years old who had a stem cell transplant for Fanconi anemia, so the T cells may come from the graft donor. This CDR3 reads CASSVGTGLYEQYF. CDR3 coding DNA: TGTGCCAGCAGCGTTGGGACAGGCCTGTACGAGCAGTACTTC.